Listed below are T cell receptor beta chains from one sample, sequenced in a study of human T cells and chemical hapten exposure. TCRdb analysed the RACE reads with MiXCR anew, one entry per CDR3 protein. The sample holds 150,000 to 200,000 distinct CDR3 sequences, roughly 15% seen once. This specimen was whole blood, taken in connection with sensitization to the hapten diphenylcyclopropenone (DPC). Every receptor here comes from a young woman with alopecia areata. Some clones in this sample may be carry-over from other donors' samples. The CDR3 runs from the conserved cysteine through the conserved F or W. Fields, in order: J gene, V gene, clone size, D gene, CDR3 protein, CDR3 DNA. The D gene is left open where the match is weak. Part of the rows lack a size; the others show once, few, many or a class for expanded clones.

>TRBJ1-1|TRBV5-1|many|TRBD1
CASSFRTGYMNTEAFF
TGCGCCAGCAGCTTTCGGACAGGATACATGAACACTGAAGCTTTCTTT
>TRBJ1-4|TRBV27|few|.
CASSLSAGRGIQLFF
TGTGCCAGCAGTTTATCGGCAGGGCGAGGGATACAACTGTTTTTT
>TRBJ2-1|TRBV20-1|few|.
CSARGQGNNEQFF
TGCAGTGCTAGAGGCCAGGGAAACAATGAGCAGTTCTTC
>TRBJ1-1|TRBV7-9|.|.
CASSLKPQGTEAFF
TGTGCCAGCAGCTTAAAGCCCCAGGGCACTGAAGCTTTCTTT
>TRBJ1-2|TRBV7-9|few|.
CASSLTGIPNYGYTF
TGTGCCAGCAGCTTAACAGGGATCCCTAACTATGGCTACACCTTC
>TRBJ1-5|TRBV9|.|.
CASSVGAGYQPQHF
TGTGCCAGCAGCGTAGGGGCAGGATATCAGCCCCAGCATTTT
>TRBJ1-4|TRBV5-1|once|.
CASSPSPNEKLFF
TGCGCCAGCAGCCCGTCTCCTAATGAAAAACTGTTTTTT
>TRBJ2-2|TRBV7-2|many|TRBD1
CASSLTGGAGELFF
TGTGCCAGCAGCTTGACAGGGGGCGCGGGGGAGCTGTTTTTT
>TRBJ2-7|TRBV5-1|few|.
CASSLERSSYEQYF
TGCGCCAGCAGCTTGGAGCGGAGCTCCTACGAGCAGTACTTC
>TRBJ2-5|TRBV7-6|.|.
CASSPSGPQETQYF
TGTGCCAGCAGCCCGTCGGGACCGCAAGAGACCCAGTACTTC
>TRBJ2-2|TRBV20-1|few|.
CSARLPAGPKYTGELFF
TGCAGTGCTAGACTACCGGCAGGGCCCAAATACACCGGGGAGCTGTTTTTT
>TRBJ2-7|TRBV19|few|TRBD1
CASRPTGSSYEQYF
TGTGCCAGTAGACCGACAGGGAGCTCCTACGAGCAGTACTTC